The T cell receptor (beta chain) under discussion was sequenced for a study of shared clonotypes between healthy human individuals. The CDR3 has 14 residues. Germline CDR1 reads GTSNPN; CDR2 reads SVGIG (reference sequence). V lost 0 bases and J lost 3, with 9 bases in between. Running of the assay took place at deep level. Genomic DNA from each subset was divided evenly over several immunoSEQ plates. The authors' processing: ImmunoSEQ gave junction-only sequences without quality scores, so filtering differed. Sequencing used immunoSEQ multiplex PCR; TCRdb keeps in-frame clones, though not all of them. V, J and clone size derive from that table, while D and trimming were established from the DNA sequence. Among around 440,000 clones listed, roughly four fifths were seen once. This clone was detected a few times.

V and J are TRBV30 and TRBJ1-3; D call uncertain. The origin of this receptor is a woman in her thirties or forties in good health. Some clones in this sample may be carry-over from other donors' samples. Input material: PBMCs. The CDR3 sequence is CAWSVLGGGNTIYF. The CDR3 bases are TGTGCCTGGAGTGTACTTGGAGGTGGAAACACCATATATTTT.